This TCR beta chain was sequenced in a study of shared clonotypes between healthy human individuals. Study-wide background: Aged between 18 and 49, the donors were a couple of women and three men.

Data came from immunoSEQ multiplex PCR; TCRdb stores just in-frame clones and leaves some out. The sample yields 1 million to 1.2 million clones, approximately 77% seen once. Whole-study findings and limits: Around 5.3% of naive CD4 clonotypes were shared across a handful of donors.

Donors, healthy HIV-negative adults, lacked recent acute infections or vaccinations. A CD45RA-negative memory subset and a CD45RA+ naive subset were separated from the CD4+ cells. As for this clone: Its target is unknown.

V gave up 7 bases and J gave up 4 bases, with 10 bases separating them. Germline CDR1 MDHEN, CDR2 SYDVKM. The CDR3 length is 12 residues. Sequencing input: memory CD4+ T cells from PBMCs. As to subset: CD45RA-negative fraction. The rearrangement joins TRBV28 to TRBJ2-5, with D perhaps matching TRBD2 (6 bases). This clonotype was sampled from a man between 18 and 29 years old in good health. Some clones in this sample may be carry-over from other donors' samples. As DNA, the CDR3 is TGTGCCAGCACGGGAGATCGAGAGACCCAGTACTTC. Protein sequence: CASTGDRETQYF.